This section outlines one T cell receptor beta chain sequence together with its context. V lost 6 bases and J lost 1; bases outside the gene matches: 5. Per germline, CDR1 MDHEN and CDR2 SYDVKM. This CDR3 comprises 15 residues. A second 7 to 11 cycle PCR used barcoded and J-beta primers. A 12-random-nucleotide template-switch adaptor tagged each cDNA molecule. TCRdb called the 5' RACE reads again in MiXCR, with one record for every CDR3 protein. The sample holds around 400,000 distinct CDR3 sequences; 52% are singletons and the top ten take 45% to 60%. This entry comes from a study of blood T cells in healthy people across ages.

The chain is built from TRBV28 and TRBJ2-3; 9 nucleotides align to TRBD2. The origin of this receptor is a man in his 60s in good health. The specimen was blood. The CDR3: CASSPGTSRTDTQYF. The CDR3 DNA is TGTGCCAGCAGCCCCGGGACTAGCCGCACAGATACGCAGTATTTT.